This TCR beta chain was recovered during a study of blood T cell repertoires in COVID-19. Trimming at V came to 11 bases and at J to 5 bases, leaving 10 bases not matched to a gene. Germline CDR1 reads SGHTA; CDR2 reads FQGNSA. The CDR3 spans 13 residues. As processed by the authors: Estimated nucleated cell counts came from reference gene primer amplification. The repertoire was sequenced with immunoSEQ multiplex PCR; TCRdb's copy has only in-frame clones and lacks some. V, J and clone size reflect that table, while D and trimming were determined from the DNA. There are 150,000 or so clones in the sample; under 95% occur only once, and roughly a sixth lies in the top ten.

The clonotype comes from a man between 60 and 75 years old with active or convalescent COVID-19. The sample consisted of peripheral blood. V and J are TRBV7-2 and TRBJ2-5, with TRBD2 matching over 8 bases. CDR3 coding DNA: TGTGCCGCGGGGGGAGGGAGTATGGAGACCCAGTACTTC. Protein: CAAGGGSMETQYF.